Reported below is one T cell receptor beta chain. No antigen is known for it. TRB cDNA was prepared as libraries by UMI-labeled 5' RACE. Each CDR3 protein gets one entry in TCRdb, which reprocessed the 5' RACE reads and gives no DNA. Recorded here are roughly 6,900 distinct CDR3 sequences; the top ten clones represent less than 1.5%. The data derive from a study of CXCR3-negative and CXCR3-positive naive CD8 T cells. Study background: For each library, about 1.5 +/- 0.3 million TRB reads were obtained, approximately 140 million in total. General study points: The TRB CDR3s that CXCR3-positive naive cells carried were more hydrophobic than those of CXCR3-negative naive cells. Both of the naive subsets showed about the same high diversity, but memory CD8+ cells had much less.

Sorting was done in triplicate for each CD8+ T cell subset (roughly 320,000 cells each). There are 13 residues in the CDR3. Per germline, CDR1 SQVTM and CDR2 ANQGSEA. The sequenced sample consisted of naive CXCR3- CD8+ T cells from blood. Subset: CD45RO-CCR7+CD27+CD95- naive CD8+ T cells lacking CXCR3 (TNR3-). J is TRBJ2-3 and V is TRBV29-1. This sequence was found in a human donor in good health. Some clones in this sample may be carry-over from other donors' samples. The CDR3 sequence: CSVVASTTATQYF.